One sample yielded the 32 T cell receptor beta chains listed below, sequenced in a study of technical replicates of blood from several donors. Here immunoSEQ multiplex PCR was the method, and the copy in TCRdb shows in-frame clones only, minus some. In the table there are under 85,000 clones, roughly 96% of which are singletons. Material: T cells isolated from PBMCs. The receptors were gathered from a human donor in good health.

The chain couples TRBV4-1 to TRBJ2-1; 8 nucleotides line up with TRBD1. Germline CDR1 MGHRA, CDR2 YSYEKL. The CDR3 is made up of 15 amino acids. V trimming: 8 bases; J trimming: 3 bases; junction bases outside the gene matches: 9. The chain's CDR3 is CASRGWTGNYNEQFF. CDR3 bases: TGCGCCAGCCGCGGTTGGACAGGGAACTACAATGAGCAGTTCTTC.

This rearrangement joins TRBV28 to TRBJ2-7; 9 bases map to TRBD1. V was clipped by 5 bases and J by 2 bases; unmatched bases: 7. Germline CDR1 MDHEN, CDR2 SYDVKM. This CDR3 spans 15 amino acids. The CDR3 DNA reads TGTGCCAGCAGTAGGGACAGGGATTTTACCTACGAGCAGTACTTC. Protein product: CASSRDRDFTYEQYF.

The rearrangement uses TRBV20-1 and TRBJ1-1; D not resolved. Trimming stripped 6 bases from V and 6 bases from J, with 11 bases between. This CDR3 has 11 residues. CDR1 and CDR2 (germline): DFQATT, SNEGSKA (reference sequence). In DNA, the CDR3 is TGCAGTGCCAAACCGGGGTCTGAAGCTTTCTTT. The encoded protein is CSAKPGSEAFF.

The V and J genes are TRBV28 and TRBJ1-1; 7 bases are shared with TRBD1. This CDR3 has 14 amino acids. Germline assignment: CDR1 MDHEN and CDR2 SYDVKM. J gave up 3 bases and V 8 bases, and 9 bases lay outside the gene matches. The DNA of the CDR3 is TGTGCCAGCCGTACCATTACAGGGGACACTGAAGCTTTCTTT. This codes for CASRTITGDTEAFF.

The CDR3, as DNA: TGTGCCAGCAGCTTGACCATAGGGACATCACCCTACGAGCAGTACTTC. Translation gives CASSLTIGTSPYEQYF. The rearrangement links TRBV5-6 to TRBJ2-7; possible D gene TRBD1, 6 bases. In germline, CDR1 is SGHDT, CDR2 YYEEEE. The CDR3 consists of 16 residues. The V gene lost 1 base and the J gene lost 2 bases, with 16 bases spanning the gap.

This chain links TRBV28 with TRBJ1-4; tentatively, D is TRBD1 (6 bases). This CDR3 has 15 amino acids. The germline V and J ends were trimmed by 2 bases and 7 bases, with 14 bases remaining between them. The germline CDR1 and CDR2 sequences are MDHEN and SYDVKM. Here the CDR3 DNA reads TGTGCCAGCAGTTTACTGGCAGGGGCGGGTGAAAAACTGTTTTTT. Its protein is CASSLLAGAGEKLFF.

The rearrangement joins TRBV6-5 to TRBJ2-1, with a tentative D call TRBD2 (7 bases). V gave up 2 bases and J gave up 4 bases, with 12 bases separating them. Per germline, CDR1 MNHEY and CDR2 SVGAGI. CDR3 length: 15 residues. CDR3 protein: CASSYGLGGYNEQFF. CDR3 coding DNA: TGTGCCAGCAGTTACGGACTAGGGGGTTACAATGAGCAGTTCTTC.

The gene calls are TRBV10-3 and TRBJ1-2; TRBD1 is a possible D gene (5 bases). CDR3 length: 14 residues. Between the trimmed V and J ends, which lost 0 bases and 8 bases, there was a span of 13 bases. Germline CDR1 reads ENHRY; CDR2 reads SYGVKD. The DNA of the CDR3 is TGTGCCATCAGTGAGTCTGGGGGGAGCTACGGCTACACCTTC. Amino acid sequence: CAISESGGSYGYTF.

J is TRBJ2-6 and V is TRBV5-1; D perhaps matches TRBD2 (5 bases). V shed 6 bases and J shed 4 bases, with 17 bases lying between them. This CDR3 comprises 16 residues. CDR1 and CDR2 (germline): SGHRS, YFSETQ. In DNA, the CDR3 is TGCGCCAGCATGGGCGATCGCGGGTCCGGGGCCAACGTCCTGACTTTC. This translates into CASMGDRGSGANVLTF.

The chain employs TRBV12-5 and TRBJ1-4; 8 bases line up with TRBD1. The V gene end was trimmed by 1 base and the J gene end by 7 bases; junction bases not matched to a gene: 2. The CDR3 consists of 14 residues. From germline, CDR1 is LGHNT and CDR2 FRNRAP. Here the CDR3 DNA reads TGTGCTAGTGGTTTGGGACAGGGGTTTGAAAAACTGTTTTTT. It specifies CASGLGQGFEKLFF. Drawing the rest from reference TRBV12-5 and TRBJ1-4, the complete variable domain is DARVTQTPRHKVTEMGQEVTMRCQPILGHNTVFWYRQTMMQGLELLAYFRNRAPLDDSGMPKDRFSAEMPDATLATLKIQPSEPRDSAVYFCASGLGQGFEKLFFGSGTQLSVL.

V and J are TRBV2 and TRBJ2-7; 7 positions match TRBD2. CDR3 length: 13 residues. The V gene end was trimmed by 11 bases and the J gene end by 6 bases; junction bases not matched to a gene: 13. Germline lookup yields CDR1 SNHLY and CDR2 FYNNEI. The chain's CDR3 is CASRAGTYPEQYF. The CDR3 DNA follows: TGTGCCTCGAGAGCGGGAACCTACCCCGAGCAGTACTTC.

The V and J genes are TRBV19 and TRBJ1-2, with D unresolved. Germline CDR1 and CDR2: LNHDA and SQIVND (reference sequence). Trimming shortened V by 0 bases and J by 4 bases, and 9 bases separated the two germline ends. The CDR3 is 14 amino acids. Here the CDR3 DNA reads TGTGCCAGTAGTATAGATGGGCTCTTCTATGGCTACACCTTC. Translating gives CASSIDGLFYGYTF.

V and J are TRBV23-1 and TRBJ2-7; 9 nucleotides match TRBD2. TRBV23-1 is filed as an ORF, its function uncertain. This CDR3 has 14 amino acids. With V trimmed by 8 bases and J by 3 bases, 8 bases remained unmatched. DNA for the CDR3: TGCGCCAGCCTAGGACTAGCGCTACACTACGAGCAGTACTTC. This translates into CASLGLALHYEQYF.

The chain recombines TRBV7-2 with TRBJ2-1; 8 bases line up with TRBD2. Trimming at V came to 5 bases and at J to 2 bases, leaving 14 bases not matched to a gene. From germline, CDR1 is SGHTA and CDR2 FQGNSA. This CDR3 comprises 18 residues. CDR3 DNA sequence: TGTGCCAGCAGCCAATTCGCGGGAGGCCCACTTCCCTACAATGAGCAGTTCTTC. It yields the protein CASSQFAGGPLPYNEQFF.

This chain links TRBV30 with TRBJ2-4; D is uncertain. Trimming removed 1 base at V and 9 bases at J, with 10 bases between. CDR1 is GTSNPN, CDR2 SVGIG, per germline (reference sequence). The CDR3 runs 12 residues. CDR3 amino acids: CAWSGGGGIQYF. Here the CDR3 DNA reads TGTGCCTGGAGTGGCGGTGGTGGCATTCAGTACTTC.

The genes are TRBV6-5 and TRBJ1-2; TRBD1 matches at 9 bases. Germline trimming cut 0 bases from V and 6 bases from J; bases unmatched to any gene: 5. The V gene's germline CDR1 is MNHEY and CDR2 SVGAGI. This CDR3 has 15 residues. CDR3 residues: CASSYSRDRVDGYTF. The CDR3 nucleotides are TGTGCCAGCAGTTACTCGAGGGACAGGGTGGATGGCTACACCTTC.

The V and J genes are TRBV19 and TRBJ1-2, with 9 bases lining up with TRBD1. Germline CDR1 and CDR2: LNHDA and SQIVND (reference sequence). Losses at the gene ends were 5 bases for V and 5 bases for J; bases not matched to a gene: 12. CDR3 length: 16 amino acids. The DNA for the CDR3 is TGTGCCAGTAGTCCATCAAATGCCGGGACAGGGTATGGCTACACCTTC. Translation: CASSPSNAGTGYGYTF.

The CDR3: CASSPRTGVYEQYF. CDR3 coding DNA: TGCGCCAGCAGCCCGCGAACAGGGGTGTACGAGCAGTACTTC. V is TRBV5-1 and J is TRBJ2-7, with 7 bases identical to TRBD1. CDR1 and CDR2 from the germline V gene are SGHRS and YFSETQ. V shed 4 bases and J 4 bases; nucleotides not matched to a gene: 8. The CDR3 is 14 residues long.

The genes are TRBV15 and TRBJ1-5; the match to TRBD1 covers 9 bases. The germline CDR1 and CDR2 sequences are LNHNV and YYDKDF (reference sequence). V lost 8 bases, J lost 7 bases, and 12 bases stayed unmatched. This CDR3 region has 15 residues. Here the CDR3 DNA reads TGTGCCACCGGATTCGGGACAGGGCTGTTCCAGCCCCAGCATTTT. Its protein is CATGFGTGLFQPQHF.

This sequence joins TRBV7-9 and TRBJ2-5; tentatively, D is TRBD2 (6 bases). Trimming pared 2 bases from V and 2 bases from J, leaving 9 bases between. The germline gives CDR1 SEHNR, CDR2 FQNEAQ (reference sequence). The CDR3 totals 14 residues. The CDR3 loop is CASSLRSGQETQYF. The CDR3 coding sequence is TGTGCCAGCAGCTTACGGAGCGGGCAAGAGACCCAGTACTTC.

This sequence joins TRBV11-2 and TRBJ1-2, with 7 bases fitting TRBD1. The CDR3 runs 18 residues. Germline values: CDR1 SGHAT, CDR2 FQNNGV. With 4 bases clipped from V and 4 bases from J, the junction kept 18 bases outside the gene matches. The CDR3: CASSSNYKGARDSYGYTF. The CDR3 DNA follows: TGTGCCAGCAGCTCAAATTACAAAGGAGCCCGGGACAGCTATGGCTACACCTTC.

V gene TRBV10-3 combines with J gene TRBJ1-6; D is undetermined. Germline CDR1 is ENHRY and CDR2 is SYGVKD. The CDR3 loop spans 15 amino acids. The V and J ends lost 3 bases and 1 base respectively, with 7 bases between them. CDR3 in DNA: TGTGCCATCAGTGATGAGAAGTCCTATAATTCACCCCTCCACTTT. This translates into CAISDEKSYNSPLHF.

The V gene is TRBV6-5, the J gene TRBJ2-7; maybe TRBD2 (6 bases). The CDR3 contains 15 residues. Germline V gene sequence: CDR1 MNHEY, CDR2 SVGAGI. Trimming removed 2 bases from V and 1 base from J, with 12 bases in between. The CDR3 loop is CASSYAQGLSYEQYF. As DNA, the CDR3 is TGTGCCAGCAGTTACGCGCAGGGACTTTCCTACGAGCAGTACTTC.

The CDR3 DNA reads TGTGCCAGCAGTGAATATGGAGACAGGCCCCTCCACTTT. Protein product: CASSEYGDRPLHF. V and J are TRBV25-1 and TRBJ1-6; D is perhaps TRBD1 (6 bases). The V gene's germline CDR1 is MGHDK and CDR2 SYGVNS. Trimming removed 0 bases at V and 13 bases at J, with 10 bases between. CDR3 length equals 13 residues.

V usage is TRBV11-3 and J usage is TRBJ2-7; 7 bases agree with TRBD1. The CDR3 loop spans 14 amino acids. Germline assignment: CDR1 SGHNT and CDR2 YENEEA. V was pared by 1 base and J by 6 bases, with 6 bases of the junction left unmatched. DNA of the CDR3: TGTGCCAGCAGCTTAGGGACAGGAGTACCCGAGCAGTACTTC. This gives the protein CASSLGTGVPEQYF.

The V gene is TRBV10-2, the J gene TRBJ2-1, with TRBD2 matching 10 bases. This CDR3 contains 19 residues. CDR1 is WSHSY and CDR2 is SAAADI in the germline V gene. V dropped 4 bases and J dropped 7; count of bases not matched to a gene: 19. The CDR3 nucleotides read TGCGCCAGCAGTGCCTCTAGCGGGAGCCAAAACTGGCGGGGGAATGAGCAGTTCTTC. Protein: CASSASSGSQNWRGNEQFF.

This clone was seen a single time. The chain links TRBV9 to TRBJ2-5; D gene uncertain. This CDR3 region has 15 residues. Trimming removed 5 bases from V and 0 bases from J, with 14 bases in between. From germline, CDR1 is SGDLS and CDR2 YYNGEE. The CDR3 sequence: CASSMNSQNQETQYF. The DNA for the CDR3 is TGTGCCAGCAGTATGAACAGCCAGAACCAAGAGACCCAGTACTTC.

V usage is TRBV6-1 and J usage is TRBJ1-5; no firm D call. Per the germline V gene, CDR1 is MNHNS and CDR2 is SASEGT. This CDR3 has 14 amino acids. V dropped 1 base and J dropped 3 bases, with 7 bases sitting between them. The CDR3, as DNA: TGTGCCAGCAGTGAAGGGTTACTCAATCAGCCCCAGCATTTT. Protein product: CASSEGLLNQPQHF.

This chain joins TRBV13 and TRBJ2-7, with 14 bases fitting TRBD2. The CDR3 runs 17 residues. With 0 bases clipped from V and 5 bases from J, the junction kept 6 bases outside the gene matches. Germline V CDR1 and CDR2: PRHDT, FYEKMQ (reference sequence). The CDR3 region has the DNA TGTGCCAGCAGCTTAGGCCTAAGACTAGCGGGGGGGCACGAGCAGTACTTC. It codes for CASSLGLRLAGGHEQYF.

The chain links TRBV6-5 to TRBJ2-1; 9 positions match TRBD2. The junction had 5 bases not matched to a gene; V was cut back by 4 bases and J by 7 bases. The CDR3 runs 14 residues. The germline CDR1 and CDR2 sequences are MNHEY and SVGAGI. The CDR3 region has the DNA TGTGCCAGCAGTTTCGGCGGGGGGGCAAATGAGCAGTTCTTC. Translation: CASSFGGGANEQFF.

The CDR3 DNA sequence: TGTGCCACCAGCTTCGGGACAGGGGGAACCGGGGAGCTGTTTTTT. Its protein is CATSFGTGGTGELFF. The chain employs TRBV15 and TRBJ2-2, with TRBD1 identical over 11 bases. There are 15 residues in the CDR3. J was trimmed by 5 bases and V by 5 bases; bases with no gene match: 4. Germline V gives CDR1 LNHNV, CDR2 YYDKDF (reference sequence).

The CDR3 region is CASSFDEVHDGYTF. The CDR3 coding sequence is TGTGCCAGCAGCTTTGATGAGGTGCATGATGGCTACACCTTC. V usage is TRBV7-8 and J usage is TRBJ1-2; D call uncertain. The CDR3 is made up of 14 amino acids. CDR1 is SGHVS, CDR2 FQNEAQ, per germline. Between the trimmed V and J ends, which lost 3 bases and 6 bases, there was a span of 14 bases.